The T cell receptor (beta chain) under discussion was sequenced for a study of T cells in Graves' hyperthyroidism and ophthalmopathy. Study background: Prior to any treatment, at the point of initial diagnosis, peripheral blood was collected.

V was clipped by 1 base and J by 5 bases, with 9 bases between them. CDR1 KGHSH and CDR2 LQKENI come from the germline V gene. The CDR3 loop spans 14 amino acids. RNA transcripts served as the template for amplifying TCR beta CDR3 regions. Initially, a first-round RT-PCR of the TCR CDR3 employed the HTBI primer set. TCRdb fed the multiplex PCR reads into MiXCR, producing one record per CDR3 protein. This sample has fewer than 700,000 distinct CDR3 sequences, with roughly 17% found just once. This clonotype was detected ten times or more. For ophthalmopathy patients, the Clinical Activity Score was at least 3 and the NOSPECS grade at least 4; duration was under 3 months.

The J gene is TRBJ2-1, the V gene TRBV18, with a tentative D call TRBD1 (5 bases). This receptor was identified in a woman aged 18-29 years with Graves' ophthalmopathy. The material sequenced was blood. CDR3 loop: CASSPRQGHNEQFF. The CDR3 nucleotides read TGTGCCAGCTCACCACGTCAGGGCCACAATGAGCAGTTCTTC.